The rows below give T cell receptor beta chains drawn from one sample of a study of regulatory T cells in long-lasting Graves disease. TCRdb fed the multiplex PCR reads into MiXCR, producing one record per CDR3 protein. This sample has some 500,000 distinct CDR3 sequences, with approximately 15% found just once. The sample was also linked to a second study, of T cells in Graves' hyperthyroidism and ophthalmopathy.

The source was peripheral blood mononuclear cells (PBMCs), collected at new diagnosis, from a patient treated with antithyroid drugs. These TCRs come from a young man with Graves disease. Both conserved end residues are part of each CDR3. The order of the fields is CDR3 length, V gene, CDR3 protein.

15 TRBV27 CASSFYMQAVHEQFF
13 TRBV9 CASSVEDSYEQYF
19 TRBV19 CASSLQGLHTSPFINEQFF
15 TRBV11-2 CASSQLAGEDDEQYF
17 TRBV2 CASSAVGRGRGSYEQYF
16 TRBV10-1 CASSESTSGRWNEQFF
14 TRBV29-1 CSARLTGSTDTQYF
14 TRBV5-1 CASSLGDESYEQYF
20 TRBV3-1 CASSQASRGPEHNQPYEQYF
16 TRBV11-2 CASKLAGGQHQETQYF
14 TRBV5-6 CASSLGTGRFRAFF
14 TRBV20-1 CSASWDRGQGEQYF
16 TRBV28 CASSSGSGGRKETQYF
15 TRBV4-1 CASSQDPGGGSPLHF
13 TRBV28 CASSLQGSSPLHF
16 TRBV24-1 CATSGRRGSLTDTQYF
17 TRBV10-2 CASTRGGGLAETDTQYF
14 TRBV27 CASSLSSLTYEQYF
14 TRBV5-1 CASSPGGGDHEQFF
13 TRBV28 CASIPQGRYEQYF
13 TRBV20-1 CSGGVTPTGELFF
14 TRBV19 CASTDRGARQPQHF
15 TRBV12-3/TRBV12-4 CASSRRQGAAETQYF
21 TRBV12-3/TRBV12-4 CASSLGLAEHVRATLTNEQFF
14 TRBV20-1 CSARDSGNTGELFF
12 TRBV25-1 CASTRLGYEQYF
17 TRBV11-3 CASSFIGTGLPPYEQYF
13 TRBV29-1 CSVARDPGQPQHF
20 TRBV2 CASRERFLGGGSLAKNIQYF
15 TRBV7-9 CASSPQGQVNTEAFF
15 TRBV2 CASSAVGQGKETQYF
15 TRBV5-1 CASSPGTENTGELFF